Below are 27 T cell receptor beta chains sequenced from a single sample in a study of long-term antiretroviral therapy in people with HIV. At the survey level, the v3.0 immunoSEQ assay was run. The table came from immunoSEQ multiplex PCR; TCRdb's copy has only in-frame clones and leaves some out. Seen here are tens of thousands of clones, around nine tenths observed once, and the top ten hold approximately 4.3%. Sequencing was performed on unsorted PBMCs, taken more than 5 years after starting antiretroviral therapy. Receptors were obtained from a woman between 40 and 55 years old with HIV.

The J gene is TRBJ2-7, the V gene TRBV4-2, with 8 positions matching TRBD2. The CDR3 has 15 residues. After removal of 1 base from V and 4 bases from J, the junction contained 6 bases not matched to a gene. Germline CDR1 is LGHNA and CDR2 is YNFKEQ. The CDR3 bases are TGTGCCAGCAGCCAAGCTGCGGGGGGTGATTACGAGCAGTACTTC. Its translation: CASSQAAGGDYEQYF.

The chain couples TRBV6-5 to TRBJ1-1; D possibly corresponds to TRBD1 (5 bases). The germline CDR1 and CDR2 sequences are MNHEY and SVGAGI. Trimming pared 5 bases from V and 5 bases from J, leaving 9 bases between. The CDR3 is 12 residues long. The CDR3 reads CASSTGRTEAFF. The CDR3 region has the DNA TGTGCCAGCAGTACAGGCAGGACTGAAGCTTTCTTT.

The chain is built from TRBV11-3 and TRBJ2-1; D is ambiguous. Per germline, CDR1 SGHNT and CDR2 YENEEA. The CDR3 length is 16 residues. Trimming removed 3 bases from V and 0 bases from J, with 12 bases in between. CDR3 coding DNA: TGTGCCAGCAGCTTCGGGCGGCTTGTCTCCTACAATGAGCAGTTCTTC. Translation gives CASSFGRLVSYNEQFF.

This clone appeared once. CDR3 protein: CASSRTSAYEQYF. CDR3 in DNA: TGTGCCAGCTCTCGGACTAGCGCGTACGAGCAGTACTTC. V and J are TRBV18 and TRBJ2-7; 9 bases line up with TRBD2. The CDR3 totals 13 residues. Per germline, CDR1 KGHSH and CDR2 LQKENI. The V and J ends lost 6 bases and 4 bases, in that order; junction bases with no gene match: 4.

DNA for the CDR3: TGTGCCAGCAGCAACGGCCCCCCGGCGAATCAGCCCCAGCATTTT. It translates to CASSNGPPANQPQHF. This chain joins TRBV21-1 and TRBJ1-5. TRBV21-1 is given as a pseudogene. The CDR3 length is 15 residues.

The V gene is TRBV4-1, the J gene TRBJ2-3; D may correspond to TRBD1 or TRBD2 (5 bases each). The V gene lost 3 bases and the J gene lost 0 bases, with 7 bases spanning the gap. This CDR3 has 14 residues. Germline V lookup: CDR1 MGHRA, CDR2 YSYEKL. DNA for the CDR3: TGCGCCAGCAGCCAGGGGGTTAGCACAGATACGCAGTATTTT. Its protein product is CASSQGVSTDTQYF.

The gene calls are TRBV14 and TRBJ2-7; 9 positions agree with TRBD1. Germline values: CDR1 SGHDN, CDR2 FVKESK. After removal of 4 bases from V and 5 bases from J, the junction contained 9 bases not matched to a gene. This CDR3 spans 15 amino acids. The CDR3 DNA is TGTGCCAGCAGCCTCGGGACAGGGTCTTGGGACGAGCAGTACTTC. It codes for CASSLGTGSWDEQYF.

The chain is built from TRBV19 and TRBJ1-5; D possibly corresponds to TRBD1 (6 bases). The CDR3 length is 15 residues. V dropped 6 bases and J dropped 2 bases, with 14 bases sitting between them. Germline V gene lookup returns CDR1 LNHDA and CDR2 SQIVND (reference sequence). The CDR3: CASSLQGLRNQPQHF. In nucleotides, the CDR3 is TGTGCCAGTAGCCTTCAGGGGTTGCGCAATCAGCCCCAGCATTTT.

The rearrangement uses TRBV5-8 and TRBJ2-2; either TRBD1 or TRBD2 may fit D (5 bases each). CDR1 is SGHTS, CDR2 YDEGEE, per germline. The CDR3 loop spans 15 amino acids. V shed 5 bases and J shed 4 bases, with 15 bases lying between them. Here the CDR3 DNA reads TGTGCCAGCAGGAGCCGGGGCCGCCGCACCGGGGAGCTGTTTTTT. It is translated as CASRSRGRRTGELFF.

V and J are TRBV5-6 and TRBJ2-5; D possibly uses TRBD1 or TRBD2 (5 bases each). The CDR3 contains 16 residues. Germline V gene sequence: CDR1 SGHDT, CDR2 YYEEEE. Trimming took 4 bases from V and 0 from J, leaving 16 bases between them. The CDR3 coding sequence is TGTGCCAGCAGCACGTTCGGGACGGTGTACCAAGAGACCCAGTACTTC. The encoded protein is CASSTFGTVYQETQYF.

The chain carries TRBV29-1 and TRBJ1-1; D is uncertain. Trimming removed 4 bases from V and 0 bases from J, with 15 bases in between. Germline CDR1 reads SQVTM; CDR2 reads ANQGSEA. This CDR3 is built from 15 residues. The DNA for the CDR3 is TGCAGCGTTGGGGCCGGGTGGGCAATGAACACTGAAGCTTTCTTT. It yields the protein CSVGAGWAMNTEAFF.

The CDR3 sequence is CASSGGKNTGELFF. The CDR3 nucleotides read TGTGCCAGCTCCGGGGGAAAGAACACCGGGGAGCTGTTTTTT. This chain links TRBV2 with TRBJ2-2, with D possibly TRBD2 on 6 matching bases. Germline V lookup: CDR1 SNHLY, CDR2 FYNNEI. Trimming took 8 bases from V and 1 from J, leaving 11 bases between them. There are 14 residues in the CDR3.

The chain recombines TRBV25-1 with TRBJ1-1; maybe TRBD1 (5 bases). The CDR3 is 13 residues long. Germline V gene sequence: CDR1 MGHDK, CDR2 SYGVNS. Between the trimmed V and J ends, which lost 7 bases and 7 bases, there was a span of 16 bases. The CDR3 sequence: CASTPLGAGEAFF. In DNA, the CDR3 is TGTGCCAGCACCCCTCTTGGGGCTGGTGAAGCTTTCTTT.

The chain recombines TRBV19 with TRBJ2-7; 7 bases fit TRBD1. The germline CDR1 and CDR2 sequences are LNHDA and SQIVND (reference sequence). The length of the CDR3 is 16 residues. The trim removed 1 base at V and 0 bases at J, leaving 6 bases unmatched. The CDR3 spells CASSIAGTASSYEQYF. The CDR3 DNA reads TGTGCCAGTAGTATAGCTGGGACAGCGAGCTCCTACGAGCAGTACTTC. Variable domain in full (rest from reference TRBV19 and TRBJ2-7): DGGITQSPKYLFRKEGQNVTLSCEQNLNHDAMYWYRQDPGQGLRLIYYSQIVNDFQKGDIAEGYSVSREKKESFPLTVTSAQKNPTAFYLCASSIAGTASSYEQYFGPGTRLTVT.

This rearrangement joins TRBV11-2 to TRBJ2-1; 9 bases fit TRBD2. V shed 1 base and J 8 bases; nucleotides not matched to a gene: 12. The germline V gene has CDR1 SGHAT and CDR2 FQNNGV. This CDR3 spans 17 amino acids. CDR3 amino acids: CASSLGAGGPVADEQFF. CDR3 coding DNA: TGTGCCAGCAGCTTAGGCGCGGGAGGGCCAGTTGCGGATGAGCAGTTCTTC.

The rearrangement uses TRBV7-2 and TRBJ1-4; D not resolved. The CDR3 contains 15 residues. With 5 bases removed from V and 8 bases from J, the gap between germline ends came to 18 bases. The germline V gene encodes CDR1 SGHTA and CDR2 FQGNSA. CDR3 loop: CASSPQVGLGEKLFF. CDR3 sequence (DNA): TGTGCCAGCAGCCCCCAGGTAGGGTTGGGCGAAAAACTGTTTTTT.

The chain combines TRBV5-1 with TRBJ2-1; D may correspond to TRBD1 or TRBD2 (5 bases each). Germline V CDR1 and CDR2: SGHRS, YFSETQ. CDR3 size: 14 residues. Trimming pared 7 bases from V and 7 bases from J, leaving 18 bases between. CDR3 in amino acids: CASLGTVGSNEQFF. DNA for the CDR3: TGCGCCAGCCTAGGGACCGTAGGAAGTAATGAGCAGTTCTTC.

The rearrangement joins TRBV4-2 to TRBJ2-7, with 15 bases fitting TRBD2. Germline V gives CDR1 LGHNA, CDR2 YNFKEQ. CDR3 size: 17 residues. Germline trimming cut 0 bases from V and 5 bases from J; bases unmatched to any gene: 5. The CDR3 DNA sequence: TGTGCCAGCAGCCAAGAAATAGGACTAGCGGGAGGGCACGAGCAGTACTTC. As protein: CASSQEIGLAGGHEQYF.

The chain has TRBV4-3 and TRBJ2-5; D not certain. There are 14 residues in the CDR3. V shed 1 base and J shed 1 base, with 7 bases lying between them. CDR1 is LGHNA and CDR2 is YSLEER in the germline V gene. CDR3 sequence: CASSQVTGQETQYF. In nucleotides, the CDR3 is TGCGCCAGCAGCCAAGTAACCGGCCAAGAGACCCAGTACTTC.

V and J are TRBV6-5 and TRBJ1-2, with a possible D match to TRBD1 (6 bases). CDR1 is MNHEY, CDR2 SVGAGI, per germline. The CDR3 sequence is 14 residues long. Trimming took 0 bases from V and 3 from J, leaving 8 bases between them. CDR3 amino acids: CASSYSAGDYGYTF. The CDR3 DNA sequence: TGTGCCAGCAGTTACTCAGCAGGGGACTATGGCTACACCTTC.

The chain is built from TRBV30 and TRBJ2-1; D remains ambiguous. Looked up from germline, CDR1 is GTSNPN and CDR2 is SVGIG (reference sequence). V was pared by 0 bases and J by 6 bases, with 9 bases between. The CDR3 loop spans 13 amino acids. The chain's CDR3 is CAWSVLQGNEQFF. The CDR3 DNA is TGTGCCTGGAGTGTACTGCAAGGCAATGAGCAGTTCTTC.

J is TRBJ1-2 and V is TRBV7-9; D is ambiguous. The V gene lost 5 bases and the J gene lost 5 bases, with 12 bases spanning the gap. This CDR3 contains 13 residues. The V gene's germline CDR1 is SEHNR and CDR2 FQNEAQ (reference sequence). The CDR3 DNA follows: TGTGCCAGCAGCCATAGGACCGATTATGGCTACACCTTC. Protein product: CASSHRTDYGYTF.

V gene TRBV4-3 combines with J gene TRBJ2-7, with 10 bases identical to TRBD1. This CDR3 has 14 amino acids. Germline loops: CDR1 LGHNA, CDR2 YSLEER. J gave up 3 bases and V 4 bases, and 3 bases lay outside the gene matches. The CDR3 spells CASSRGTGDYEQYF. The CDR3 DNA sequence: TGCGCCAGCAGCCGAGGGACAGGGGACTACGAGCAGTACTTC.

The chain is built from TRBV30 and TRBJ2-5, with 7 positions matching TRBD2. The CDR3 length is 15 residues. Trimming at V came to 2 bases and at J to 3 bases, leaving 9 bases not matched to a gene. The germline gives CDR1 GTSNPN, CDR2 SVGIG (reference sequence). The CDR3 here is CAWSFWTRDEETQYF. CDR3 nucleotide sequence: TGTGCCTGGAGTTTCTGGACTAGGGACGAAGAGACCCAGTACTTC.

This sequence joins TRBV5-6 and TRBJ2-7, with D perhaps assigned TRBD1 or TRBD2 (5 bases each). V lost 4 bases to trimming and J lost 4 bases, with 12 bases between them. The CDR3 runs to 13 residues. Germline V gene sequence: CDR1 SGHDT, CDR2 YYEEEE. This CDR3 reads CASSVGRGYEQYF. CDR3 DNA: TGTGCCAGCAGCGTGGGACGGGGATACGAGCAGTACTTC.

The chain recombines TRBV7-8 with TRBJ2-3, with 8 bases that match TRBD2. V shed 5 bases, J shed 4 bases, and the junction held 11 bases outside the gene matches. This CDR3 is 16 amino acids long. Germline CDR1 SGHVS, CDR2 FQNEAQ. DNA of the CDR3: TGTGCCAGCAGCCAATTTTCAGCGGGAGTCGCAGATACGCAGTATTTT. Translation gives CASSQFSAGVADTQYF.

The chain recombines TRBV7-6 with TRBJ2-1, with 15 bases matching TRBD2. CDR1 is SGHVS, CDR2 FNYEAQ, per germline. With 2 bases clipped from V and 6 bases from J, the junction kept 8 bases outside the gene matches. The CDR3 consists of 18 residues. CDR3 coding DNA: TGTGCCAGCAGCTTAACTTCCGGGACTAGCGGGGGGTTCAATGAGCAGTTCTTC. Translated: CASSLTSGTSGGFNEQFF.